This TCR beta chain was identified during a study of CD8 T cells in ankylosing spondylitis. CDR1 MNHEY and CDR2 SVGEGT come from the germline V gene. The CDR3 has 16 residues. MiXCR was run by TCRdb on the 5' RACE reads, yielding one entry per CDR3 protein. The sample gives about 190,000 distinct CDR3 sequences, around 13% of which show up once; about 10% is in the top ten. This clonotype was seen repeatedly, ten times or more. At one of its ends the junction is not consistent with the germline gene, which may arise from a read error. This chain links TRBV6-2 or TRBV6-3 with TRBJ2-1, with D perhaps TRBD1 (6 bases). The receptor was isolated from a female donor with ankylosing spondylitis or in good health (not recorded which). Source material: blood, either unsorted or a sorted T cell fraction (not recorded which). The CDR3 loop reads CASSLRPLGQNNEQFF. The CDR3 nucleotides are TGCGCCAGCAGTCTCAGGCCCCTTGGACAGAACAATGAGCAGTTCTTC.